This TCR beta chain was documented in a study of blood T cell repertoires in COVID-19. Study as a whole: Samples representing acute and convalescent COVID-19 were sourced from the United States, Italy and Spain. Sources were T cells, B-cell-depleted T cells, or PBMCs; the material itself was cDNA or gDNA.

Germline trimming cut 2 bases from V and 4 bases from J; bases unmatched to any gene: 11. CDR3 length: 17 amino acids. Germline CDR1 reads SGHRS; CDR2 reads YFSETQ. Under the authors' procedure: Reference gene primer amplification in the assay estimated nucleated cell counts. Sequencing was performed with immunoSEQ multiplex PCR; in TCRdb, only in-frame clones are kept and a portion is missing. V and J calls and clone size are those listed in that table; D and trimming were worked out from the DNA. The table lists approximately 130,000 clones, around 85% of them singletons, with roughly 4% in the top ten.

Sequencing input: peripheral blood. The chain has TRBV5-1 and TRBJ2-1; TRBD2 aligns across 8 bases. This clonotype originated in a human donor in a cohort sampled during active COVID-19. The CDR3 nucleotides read TGCGCCAGCAGCTTAAGCCTAGCGGGCGACGGATACAATGAGCAGTTCTTC. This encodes CASSLSLAGDGYNEQFF.